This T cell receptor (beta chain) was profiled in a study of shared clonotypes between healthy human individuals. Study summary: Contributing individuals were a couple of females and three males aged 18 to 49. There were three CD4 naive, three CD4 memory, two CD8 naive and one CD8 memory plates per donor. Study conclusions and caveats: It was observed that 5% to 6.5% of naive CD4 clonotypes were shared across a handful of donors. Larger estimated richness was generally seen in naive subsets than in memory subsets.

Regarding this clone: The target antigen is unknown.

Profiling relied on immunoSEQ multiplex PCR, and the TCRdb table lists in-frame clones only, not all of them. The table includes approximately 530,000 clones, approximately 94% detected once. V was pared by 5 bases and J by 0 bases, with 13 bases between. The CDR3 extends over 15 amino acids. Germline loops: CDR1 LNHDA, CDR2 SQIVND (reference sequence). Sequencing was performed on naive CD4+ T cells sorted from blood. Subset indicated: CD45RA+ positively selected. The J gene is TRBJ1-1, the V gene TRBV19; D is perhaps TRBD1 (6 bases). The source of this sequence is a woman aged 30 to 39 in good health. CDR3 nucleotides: TGTGCCAGTAGTCAATTGGACAGACTGAACACTGAAGCTTTCTTT. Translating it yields CASSQLDRLNTEAFF.